This entry is about one T cell receptor (beta chain). The data stem from a study of blood T cell repertoires in COVID-19. Method: immunoSEQ multiplex PCR; TCRdb's copy keeps in-frame clones and lacks some. The sample lists roughly 190,000 clones, 87% seen once, with more than 2% in the top ten. V gave up 5 bases and J gave up 8 bases, with 24 bases separating them. The CDR3 totals 17 residues. Germline lookup yields CDR1 LNHDA and CDR2 SQIVND (reference sequence). Specimen: PBMCs or T cells enriched from blood (not recorded which). The chain links TRBV19 to TRBJ1-4; D perhaps matches TRBD1 (5 bases). The source is a woman aged 30 to 39 who had recovered from COVID-19. As DNA, the CDR3 is TGTGCCAGTAGTTTAGGGCAGGGAATCCGAAGCTGGGAAAAACTGTTTTTT. Translation gives CASSLGQGIRSWEKLFF.